Below are 5 T cell receptor beta chains sequenced from a single sample in a study of blood T cell repertoires in COVID-19. Assay used: immunoSEQ multiplex PCR; TCRdb lists only in-frame clones, some missing. Here the sample spans roughly 26,000 clones, 87% being singletons. Sequencing was carried out using peripheral blood. All receptors derive from a human donor with active COVID-19. The donor label of this sample is uncertain.

V gene TRBV15 combines with J gene TRBJ1-5; D call uncertain. Germline assignment: CDR1 LNHNV and CDR2 YYDKDF (reference sequence). The length of the CDR3 is 15 residues. V lost 0 bases, J lost 2 bases, and 8 bases lay in between. The chain's CDR3 is CATSRDYRGNQPQHF. As DNA, the CDR3 is TGTGCCACCAGCAGAGATTACAGAGGCAATCAGCCCCAGCATTTT.

J is TRBJ1-1 and V is TRBV5-4; a weak D match, TRBD1 (5 bases). This CDR3 is 15 amino acids long. Germline V lookup: CDR1 SGHNT, CDR2 YYREEE (reference sequence). Trimming pared 0 bases from V and 1 base from J, leaving 10 bases between. CDR3 region: CASSLVPTGNTEAFF. The CDR3 DNA reads TGTGCCAGCAGCTTGGTCCCTACAGGGAACACTGAAGCTTTCTTT.

This chain links TRBV6-1 with TRBJ2-5; D is possibly TRBD1 (6 bases). CDR3 length: 15 residues. In germline, CDR1 is MNHNS, CDR2 SASEGT. Trimming left V 2 bases short and J 5 bases short, with 15 bases between. The CDR3 DNA reads as TGTGCCAGCAGTGAAAGTCAGGGGAAAACCGAGACCCAGTACTTC. Its protein is CASSESQGKTETQYF.

In DNA, the CDR3 is TGTGCCAGCAGCTTGGCGGTACTCCGGGACACCTATTACGAGCAGTACTTC. This sequence encodes CASSLAVLRDTYYEQYF. This rearrangement joins TRBV5-6 to TRBJ2-7; possibly TRBD1 for D (6 bases). The CDR3 is 17 amino acids. Germline CDR1 reads SGHDT; CDR2 reads YYEEEE. The V gene lost 0 bases and the J gene lost 4 bases, with 20 bases spanning the gap. Combining the CDR3 with reference TRBV5-6 and TRBJ2-7 gives the whole variable domain DAGVTQSPTHLIKTRGQQVTLRCSPKSGHDTVSWYQQALGQGPQFIFQYYEEEERQRGNFPDRFSGHQFPNYSSELNVNALLLGDSALYLCASSLAVLRDTYYEQYFGPGTRLTVT.

This chain joins TRBV6-5 and TRBJ1-1; D might be TRBD1 (6 bases). Per germline, CDR1 MNHEY and CDR2 SVGAGI. V lost 7 bases and J 4 bases, leaving 19 bases between the germline ends. The CDR3 consists of 15 residues. This CDR3 is CASNRGGGLATEAFF. The CDR3 DNA reads as TGTGCCAGCAATCGAGGGGGAGGGTTAGCCACTGAAGCTTTCTTT.